This TCR beta chain was profiled in a study of shared clonotypes between healthy human individuals. Study details: Donors consisted of two women and a few men between 18 and 49.

Worth noting for this clone: Its antigen is not identified.

Findings and limits, study-wide: Only blood underwent sampling, and tissue repertoires likely differ. Among non-shared clonotypes, generation probabilities were lower than among those shared by all four donors.

Donation came from healthy HIV-negative adults that had no recent acute infections or vaccinations. Here immunoSEQ multiplex PCR was the method, and the copy in TCRdb shows in-frame clones only, minus some. This sample carries fewer than 2.5 million clones, under 95% of them seen once, and the ten largest clones take 0.36%. The CDR3 is 16 amino acids. The V segment lost 2 bases and the J segment 3 bases; nucleotides outside the gene matches: 8. Germline V CDR1 and CDR2: SGHRS, YFSETQ. Input material: naive CD4+ T cells from PBMCs. Subset meaning: CD45RA+ positively selected. This TCR came from a man between 18 and 35 years old in good health. Some clones in this sample may be carry-over from other donors' samples. The chain couples TRBV5-1 to TRBJ2-1; TRBD2 agrees at 7 bases. This CDR3 is CASSFSTSVNYNEQFF. The CDR3 DNA is TGCGCCAGCAGCTTTTCCACTAGCGTCAACTACAATGAGCAGTTCTTC. Full variable domain (missing parts from reference TRBV5-1 and TRBJ2-1): KAGVTQTPRYLIKTRGQQVTLSCSPISGHRSVSWYQQTPGQGLQFLFEYFSETQRNKGNFPGRFSGRQFSNSRSEMNVSTLELGDSALYLCASSFSTSVNYNEQFFGPGTRLTVL.